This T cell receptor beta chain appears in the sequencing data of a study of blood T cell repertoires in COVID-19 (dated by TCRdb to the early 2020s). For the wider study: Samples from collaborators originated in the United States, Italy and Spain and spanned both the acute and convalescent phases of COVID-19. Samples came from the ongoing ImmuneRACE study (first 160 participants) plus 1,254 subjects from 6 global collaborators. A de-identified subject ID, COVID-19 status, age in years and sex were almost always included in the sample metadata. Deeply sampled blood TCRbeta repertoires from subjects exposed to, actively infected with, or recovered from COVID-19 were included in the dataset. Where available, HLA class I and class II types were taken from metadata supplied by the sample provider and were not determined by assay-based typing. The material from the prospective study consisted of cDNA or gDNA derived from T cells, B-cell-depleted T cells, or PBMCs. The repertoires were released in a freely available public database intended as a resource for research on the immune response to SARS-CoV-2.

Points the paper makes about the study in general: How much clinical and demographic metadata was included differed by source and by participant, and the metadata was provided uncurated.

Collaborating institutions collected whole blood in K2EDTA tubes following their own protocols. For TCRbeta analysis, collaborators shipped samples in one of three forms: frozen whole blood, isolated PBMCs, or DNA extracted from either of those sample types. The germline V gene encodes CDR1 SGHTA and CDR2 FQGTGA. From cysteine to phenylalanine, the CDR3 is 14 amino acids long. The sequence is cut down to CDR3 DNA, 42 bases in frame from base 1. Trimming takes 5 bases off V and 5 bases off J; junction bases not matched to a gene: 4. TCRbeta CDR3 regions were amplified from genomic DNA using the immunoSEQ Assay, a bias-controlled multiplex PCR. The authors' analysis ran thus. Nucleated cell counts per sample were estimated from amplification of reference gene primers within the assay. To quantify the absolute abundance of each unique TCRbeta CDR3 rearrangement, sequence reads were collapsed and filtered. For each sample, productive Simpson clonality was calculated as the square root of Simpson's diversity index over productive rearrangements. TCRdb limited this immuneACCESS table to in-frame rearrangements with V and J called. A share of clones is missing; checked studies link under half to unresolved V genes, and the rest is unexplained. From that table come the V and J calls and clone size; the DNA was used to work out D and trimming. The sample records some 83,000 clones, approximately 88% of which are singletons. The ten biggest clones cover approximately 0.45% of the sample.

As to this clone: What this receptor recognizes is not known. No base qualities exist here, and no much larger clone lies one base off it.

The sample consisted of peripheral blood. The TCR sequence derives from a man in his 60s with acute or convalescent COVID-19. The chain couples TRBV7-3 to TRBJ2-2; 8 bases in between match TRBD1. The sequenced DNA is TGTGCCAGCAGCCCAGGGGGCCGGACCGGGGAGCTGTTTTTT. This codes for CASSPGGRTGELFF.